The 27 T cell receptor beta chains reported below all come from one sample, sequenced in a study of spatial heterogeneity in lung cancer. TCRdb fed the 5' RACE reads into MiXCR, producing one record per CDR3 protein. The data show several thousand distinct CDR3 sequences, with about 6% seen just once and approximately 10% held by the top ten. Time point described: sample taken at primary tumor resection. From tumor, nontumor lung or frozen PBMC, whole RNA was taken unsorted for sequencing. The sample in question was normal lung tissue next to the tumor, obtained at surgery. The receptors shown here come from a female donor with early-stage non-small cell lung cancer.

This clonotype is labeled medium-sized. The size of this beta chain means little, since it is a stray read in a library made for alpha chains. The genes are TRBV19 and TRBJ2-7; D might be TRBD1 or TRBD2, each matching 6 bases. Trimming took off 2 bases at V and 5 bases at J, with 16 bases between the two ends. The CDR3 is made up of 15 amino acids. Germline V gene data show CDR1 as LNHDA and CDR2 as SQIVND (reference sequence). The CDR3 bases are TGTGCCAGTAGTATAACTCCAGGGGACTGGGACGAGCAGTACTTC. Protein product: CASSITPGDWDEQYF.

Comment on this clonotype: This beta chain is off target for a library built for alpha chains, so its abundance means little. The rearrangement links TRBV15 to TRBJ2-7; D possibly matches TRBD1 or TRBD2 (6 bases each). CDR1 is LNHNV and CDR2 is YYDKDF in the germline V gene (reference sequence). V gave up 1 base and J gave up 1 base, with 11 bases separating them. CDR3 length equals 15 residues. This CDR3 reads CATSRGWGASYEQYF. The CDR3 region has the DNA TGTGCCACCAGCAGAGGGTGGGGGGCATCCTACGAGCAGTACTTC.

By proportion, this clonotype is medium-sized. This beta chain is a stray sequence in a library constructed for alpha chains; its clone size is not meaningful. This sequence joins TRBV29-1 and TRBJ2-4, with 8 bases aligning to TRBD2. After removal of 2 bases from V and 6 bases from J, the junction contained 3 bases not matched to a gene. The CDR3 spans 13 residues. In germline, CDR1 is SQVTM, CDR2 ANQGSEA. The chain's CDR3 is CSVEFSGGNIQYF. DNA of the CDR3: TGCAGCGTTGAATTCAGCGGGGGAAACATTCAGTACTTC.

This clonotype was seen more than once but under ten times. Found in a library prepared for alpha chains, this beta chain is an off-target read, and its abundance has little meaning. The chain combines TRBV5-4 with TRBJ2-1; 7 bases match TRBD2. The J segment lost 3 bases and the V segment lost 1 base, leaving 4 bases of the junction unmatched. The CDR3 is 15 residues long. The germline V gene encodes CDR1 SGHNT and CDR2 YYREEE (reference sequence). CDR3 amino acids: CASSLPSGDYNEQFF. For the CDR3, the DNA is TGTGCCAGCAGCTTGCCTAGCGGCGACTACAATGAGCAGTTCTTC.

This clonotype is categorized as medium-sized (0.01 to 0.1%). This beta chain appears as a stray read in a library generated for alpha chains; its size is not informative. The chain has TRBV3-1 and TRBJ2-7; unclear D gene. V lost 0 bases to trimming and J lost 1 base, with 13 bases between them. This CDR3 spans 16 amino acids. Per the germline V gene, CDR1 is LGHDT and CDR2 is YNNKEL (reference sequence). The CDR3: CASSQDIGVGSYEQYF. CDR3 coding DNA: TGTGCCAGCAGCCAAGATATAGGTGTCGGATCCTACGAGCAGTACTTC.

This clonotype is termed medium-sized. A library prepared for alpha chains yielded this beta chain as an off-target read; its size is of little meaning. CDR3 sequence: CASSLSWTSGDIKRLTQYF. In DNA form, the CDR3 reads TGTGCCAGCAGCTTATCCTGGACTAGCGGGGATATTAAGAGATTGACCCAGTACTTC. This chain links TRBV7-8 with TRBJ2-5; TRBD2 matches 12 bases. Germline values: CDR1 SGHVS, CDR2 FQNEAQ. The V gene end was trimmed by 2 bases and the J gene end by 7 bases; junction bases not matched to a gene: 17. CDR3 length: 19 residues. The variable domain in full, with the rest retrieved from reference TRBV7-8 and TRBJ2-5, is GAGVSQSPRYKVAKRGQDVALRCDPISGHVSLFWYQQALGQGPEFLTYFQNEAQLDKSGLPSDRFFAERPEGSVSTLKIQRTQQEDSAVYLCASSLSWTSGDIKRLTQYFGPGTRLLVL.

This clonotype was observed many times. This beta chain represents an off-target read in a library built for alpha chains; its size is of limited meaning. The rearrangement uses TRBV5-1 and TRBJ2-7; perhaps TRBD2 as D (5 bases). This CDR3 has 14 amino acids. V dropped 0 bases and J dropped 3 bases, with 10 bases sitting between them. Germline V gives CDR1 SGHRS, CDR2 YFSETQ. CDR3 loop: CASSLAREGYEQYF. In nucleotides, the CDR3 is TGCGCCAGCAGCTTGGCCCGGGAAGGCTACGAGCAGTACTTC.

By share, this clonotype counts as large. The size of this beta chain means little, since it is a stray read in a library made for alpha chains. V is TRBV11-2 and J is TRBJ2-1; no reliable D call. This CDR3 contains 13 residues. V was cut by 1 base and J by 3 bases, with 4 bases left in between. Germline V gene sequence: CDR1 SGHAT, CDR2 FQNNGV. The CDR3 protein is CASSLVYYNEQFF. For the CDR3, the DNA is TGTGCCAGCAGCTTAGTTTACTACAATGAGCAGTTCTTC.

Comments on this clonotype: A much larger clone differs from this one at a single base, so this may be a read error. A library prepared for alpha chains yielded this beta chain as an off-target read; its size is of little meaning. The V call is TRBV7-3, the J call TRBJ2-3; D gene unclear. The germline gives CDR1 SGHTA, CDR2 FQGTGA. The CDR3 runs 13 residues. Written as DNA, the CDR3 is TGTGCCGGCAGCTCAGCCCGCACAGATACGCAGTATTTT. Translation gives CAGSSARTDTQYF. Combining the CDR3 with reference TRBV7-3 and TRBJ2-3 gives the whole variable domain GAGVSQTPSNKVTEKGKYVELRCDPISGHTALYWYRQSLGQGPEFLIYFQGTGAADDSGLPNDRFFAVRPEGSVSTLKIQRTERGDSAVYLCAGSSARTDTQYFGPGTRLTVL.

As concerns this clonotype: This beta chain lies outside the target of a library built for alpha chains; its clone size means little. CDR3 bases: TGCAGCGTTGTCCGGCGGGGCACAGATACGCAGTATTTT. Translated, it gives CSVVRRGTDTQYF. The chain has TRBV29-1 and TRBJ2-3; D perhaps matches TRBD2 (5 bases). V dropped 4 bases and J dropped 1 base, with 9 bases sitting between them. Germline V lookup: CDR1 SQVTM, CDR2 ANQGSEA. This CDR3 contains 13 residues.

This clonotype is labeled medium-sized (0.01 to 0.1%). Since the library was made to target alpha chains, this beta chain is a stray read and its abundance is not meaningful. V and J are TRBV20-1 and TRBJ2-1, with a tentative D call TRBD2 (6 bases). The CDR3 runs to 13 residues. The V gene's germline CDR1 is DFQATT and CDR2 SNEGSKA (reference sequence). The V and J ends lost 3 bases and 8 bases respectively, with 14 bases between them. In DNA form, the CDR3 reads TGCAGTGCTAGCGGGAGCGGCTTCGATGAGCAGTTCTTC. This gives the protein CSASGSGFDEQFF.

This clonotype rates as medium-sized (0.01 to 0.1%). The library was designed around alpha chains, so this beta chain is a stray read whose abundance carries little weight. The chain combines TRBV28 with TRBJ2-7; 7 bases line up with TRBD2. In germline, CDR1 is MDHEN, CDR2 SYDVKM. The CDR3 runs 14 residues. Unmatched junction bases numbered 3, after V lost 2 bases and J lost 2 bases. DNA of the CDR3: TGTGCCAGCAGTTTAGCGAGCGGGGCCTACGAGCAGTACTTC. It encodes CASSLASGAYEQYF.

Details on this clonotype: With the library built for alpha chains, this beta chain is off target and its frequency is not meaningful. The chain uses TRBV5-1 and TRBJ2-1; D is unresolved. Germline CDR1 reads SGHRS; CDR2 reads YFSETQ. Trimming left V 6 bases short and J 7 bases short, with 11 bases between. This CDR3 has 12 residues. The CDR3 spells CASKTGENEQFF. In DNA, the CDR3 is TGCGCCAGCAAAACTGGAGAGAATGAGCAGTTCTTC.

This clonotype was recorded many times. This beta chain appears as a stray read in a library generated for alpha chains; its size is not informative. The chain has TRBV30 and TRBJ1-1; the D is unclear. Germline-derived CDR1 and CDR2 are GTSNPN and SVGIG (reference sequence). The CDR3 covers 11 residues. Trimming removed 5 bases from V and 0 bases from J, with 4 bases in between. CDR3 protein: CAWRMNTEAFF. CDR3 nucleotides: TGTGCCTGGCGAATGAACACTGAAGCTTTCTTT.

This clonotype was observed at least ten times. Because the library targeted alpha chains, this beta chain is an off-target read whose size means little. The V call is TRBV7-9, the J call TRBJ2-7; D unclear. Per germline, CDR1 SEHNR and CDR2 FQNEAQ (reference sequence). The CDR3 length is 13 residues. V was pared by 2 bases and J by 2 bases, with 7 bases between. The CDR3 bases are TGTGCCAGCAGCTTACCAGGCACCTACGAGCAGTACTTC. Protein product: CASSLPGTYEQYF.

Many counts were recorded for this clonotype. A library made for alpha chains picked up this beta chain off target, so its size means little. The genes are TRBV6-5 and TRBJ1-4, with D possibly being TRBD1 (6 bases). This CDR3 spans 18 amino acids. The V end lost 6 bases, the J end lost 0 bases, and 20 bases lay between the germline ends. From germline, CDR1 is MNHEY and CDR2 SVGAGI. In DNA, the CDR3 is TGTGCCAGCAGCCGGTGGAGGGTAGGGGGACCAACTAATGAAAAACTGTTTTTT. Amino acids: CASSRWRVGGPTNEKLFF.

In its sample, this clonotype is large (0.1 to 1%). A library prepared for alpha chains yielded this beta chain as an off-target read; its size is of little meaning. CDR3 residues: CASSYRDTYTEAFF. The CDR3 DNA sequence: TGTGCCAGCAGTTACCGGGACACCTACACTGAAGCTTTCTTT. The chain is built from TRBV6-5 and TRBJ1-1; tentative D call: TRBD1 (6 bases). The CDR3 loop spans 14 amino acids. V lost 2 bases and J 3 bases, leaving 10 bases between the germline ends. Germline assignment: CDR1 MNHEY and CDR2 SVGAGI.

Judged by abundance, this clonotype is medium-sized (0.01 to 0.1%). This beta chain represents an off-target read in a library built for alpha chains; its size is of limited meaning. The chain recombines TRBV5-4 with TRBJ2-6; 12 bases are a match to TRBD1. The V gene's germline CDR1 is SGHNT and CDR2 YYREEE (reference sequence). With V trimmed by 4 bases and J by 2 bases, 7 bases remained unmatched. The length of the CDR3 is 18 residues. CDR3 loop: CASSPWDRGLAGANVLTF. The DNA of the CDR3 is TGTGCCAGCAGCCCGTGGGACAGGGGGCTAGCTGGGGCCAACGTCCTGACTTTC.

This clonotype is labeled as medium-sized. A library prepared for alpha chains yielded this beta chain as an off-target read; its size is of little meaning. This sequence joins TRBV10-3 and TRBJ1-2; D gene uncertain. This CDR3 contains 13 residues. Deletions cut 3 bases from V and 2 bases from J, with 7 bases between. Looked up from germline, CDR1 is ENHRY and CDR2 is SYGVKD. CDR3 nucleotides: TGTGCCATCAGTGACCGCCAGAACTATGGCTACACCTTC. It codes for CAISDRQNYGYTF.

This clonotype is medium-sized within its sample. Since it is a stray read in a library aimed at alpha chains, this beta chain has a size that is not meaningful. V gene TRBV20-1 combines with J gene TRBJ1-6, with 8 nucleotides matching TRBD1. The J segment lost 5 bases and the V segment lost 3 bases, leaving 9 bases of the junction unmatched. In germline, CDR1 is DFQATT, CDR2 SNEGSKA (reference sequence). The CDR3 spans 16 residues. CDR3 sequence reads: CSARVTGGSHNSPLHF. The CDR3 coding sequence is TGCAGTGCTAGGGTTACAGGGGGGTCACATAATTCACCCCTCCACTTT.

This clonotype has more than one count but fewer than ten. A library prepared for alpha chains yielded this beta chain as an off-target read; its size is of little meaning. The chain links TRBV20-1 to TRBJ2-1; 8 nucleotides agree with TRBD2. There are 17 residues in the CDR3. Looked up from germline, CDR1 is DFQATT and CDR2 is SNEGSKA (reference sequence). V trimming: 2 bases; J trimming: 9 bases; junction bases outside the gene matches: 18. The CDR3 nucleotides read TGCAGTGCTAGATCGGGACTAGTGGGAGTTGGTTTTGGTGAGCAGTTCTTC. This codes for CSARSGLVGVGFGEQFF.

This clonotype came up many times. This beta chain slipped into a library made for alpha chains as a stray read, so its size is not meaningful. The CDR3 here is CASSTQGLIFATNEKLFF. The CDR3 DNA follows: TGTGCCAGCAGTACTCAGGGTCTAATCTTTGCAACTAATGAAAAACTGTTTTTT. This chain joins TRBV28 and TRBJ1-4; perhaps TRBD1 as D (5 bases). The germline V gene encodes CDR1 MDHEN and CDR2 SYDVKM. CDR3 length equals 18 residues. Trimming took 5 bases from V and 0 from J, leaving 19 bases between them.

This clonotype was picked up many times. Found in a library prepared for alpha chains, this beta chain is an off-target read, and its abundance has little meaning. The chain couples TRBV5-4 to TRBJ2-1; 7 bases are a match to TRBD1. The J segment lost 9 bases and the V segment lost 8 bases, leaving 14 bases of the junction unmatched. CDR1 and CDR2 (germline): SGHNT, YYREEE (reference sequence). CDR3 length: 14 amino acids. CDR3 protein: CARQPGQSIVEQFF. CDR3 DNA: TGTGCCAGACAGCCGGGACAGAGTATCGTTGAGCAGTTCTTC.

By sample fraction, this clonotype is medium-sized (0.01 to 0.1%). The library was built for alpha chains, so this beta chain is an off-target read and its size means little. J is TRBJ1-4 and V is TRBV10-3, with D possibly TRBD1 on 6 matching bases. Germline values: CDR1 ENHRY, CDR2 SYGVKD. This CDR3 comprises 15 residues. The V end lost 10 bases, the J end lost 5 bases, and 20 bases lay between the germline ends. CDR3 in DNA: TGTGCCACCAGGGGCAGCGAGGCCTTAAATGAAAAACTGTTTTTT. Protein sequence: CATRGSEALNEKLFF.

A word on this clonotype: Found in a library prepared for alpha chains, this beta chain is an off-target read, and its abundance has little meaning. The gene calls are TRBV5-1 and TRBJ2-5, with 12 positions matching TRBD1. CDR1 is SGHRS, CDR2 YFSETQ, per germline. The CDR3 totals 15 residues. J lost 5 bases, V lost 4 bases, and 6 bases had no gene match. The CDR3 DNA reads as TGCGCCAGCAGCACCGGGACAGGGGGCCGGGAGACCCAGTACTTC. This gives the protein CASSTGTGGRETQYF.

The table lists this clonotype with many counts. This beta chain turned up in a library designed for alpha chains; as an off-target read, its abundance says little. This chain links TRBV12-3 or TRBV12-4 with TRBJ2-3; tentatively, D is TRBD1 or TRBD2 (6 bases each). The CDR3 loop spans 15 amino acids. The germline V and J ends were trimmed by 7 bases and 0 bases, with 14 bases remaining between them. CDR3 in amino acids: CASNRRGTSTDTQYF. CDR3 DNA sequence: TGTGCCAGCAACAGGAGGGGGACGAGCACAGATACGCAGTATTTT.

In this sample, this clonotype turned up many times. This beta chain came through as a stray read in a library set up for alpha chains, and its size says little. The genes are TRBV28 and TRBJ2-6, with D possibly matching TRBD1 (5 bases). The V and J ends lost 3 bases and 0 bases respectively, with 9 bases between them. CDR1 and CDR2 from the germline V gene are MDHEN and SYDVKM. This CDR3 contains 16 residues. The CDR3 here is CASSFSGFSGANVLTF. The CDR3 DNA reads TGTGCCAGCAGTTTCTCAGGGTTCTCTGGGGCCAACGTCCTGACTTTC.